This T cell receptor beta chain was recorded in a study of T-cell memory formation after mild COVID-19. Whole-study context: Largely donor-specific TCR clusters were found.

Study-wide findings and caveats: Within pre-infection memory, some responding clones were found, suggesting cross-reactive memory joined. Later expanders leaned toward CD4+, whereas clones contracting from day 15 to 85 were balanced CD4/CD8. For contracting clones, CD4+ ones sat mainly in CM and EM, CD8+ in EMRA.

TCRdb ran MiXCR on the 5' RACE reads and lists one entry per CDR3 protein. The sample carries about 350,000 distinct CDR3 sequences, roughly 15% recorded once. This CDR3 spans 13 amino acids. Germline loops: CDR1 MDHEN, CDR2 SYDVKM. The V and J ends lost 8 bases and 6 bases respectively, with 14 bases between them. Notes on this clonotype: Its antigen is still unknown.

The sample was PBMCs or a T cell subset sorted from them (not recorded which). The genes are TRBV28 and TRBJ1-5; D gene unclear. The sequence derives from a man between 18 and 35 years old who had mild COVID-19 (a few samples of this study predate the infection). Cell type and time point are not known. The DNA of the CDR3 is TGTGCCAGCCGTAGGCTGTCGGGTCAGCCCCAGCATTTT. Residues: CASRRLSGQPQHF.